This T cell receptor (beta chain) was recorded in a study of cytomegalovirus exposure and HLA in healthy donors. Comment on this clone: Its antigen is unknown.

PCR used 60 Vbeta primers and 13 Jbeta primers. Here immunoSEQ multiplex PCR was the method, and the copy in TCRdb shows in-frame clones only, minus some. The sample features over 70,000 clones, with about 5% in its top ten. Germline CDR1 and CDR2: MRHNA and SNTAGT. Losses at the gene ends were 4 bases for V and 4 bases for J; bases not matched to a gene: 2. The CDR3 length is 14 residues. General observations from the study: Through in vitro validation, a few CMV-associated chains were shown to be specific for CMV antigens. An apparent linkage of common viral pathogens to several of the most significant clusters emerged in a later analysis. The authors later found HLA-associated TCR beta chains more clonally expanded than equally common others.

This chain links TRBV6-4 with TRBJ1-1; 11 bases are shared with TRBD1. What was sequenced was PBMCs. The clonotype comes from a woman in her forties in good health and CMV-seropositive. CDR3 loop: CASSAGQGATEAFF. CDR3 sequence (DNA): TGTGCCAGCAGTGCTGGACAGGGGGCCACTGAAGCTTTCTTT.